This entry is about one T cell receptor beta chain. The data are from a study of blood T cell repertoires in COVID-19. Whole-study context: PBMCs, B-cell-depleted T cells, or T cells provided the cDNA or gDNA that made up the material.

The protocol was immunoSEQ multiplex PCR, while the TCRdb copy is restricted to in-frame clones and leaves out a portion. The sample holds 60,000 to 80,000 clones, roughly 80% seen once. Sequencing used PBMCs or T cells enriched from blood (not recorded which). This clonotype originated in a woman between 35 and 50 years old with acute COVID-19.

The chain's CDR3 is CASSQPRGTGELFF. CDR3 DNA sequence: TGCGCCAGCAGCCAACCCCGAGGCACCGGGGAGCTGTTTTTT. The genes are TRBV4-1 and TRBJ2-2; D not certain. Trimming left V 2 bases short and J 4 bases short, with 8 bases between. The CDR3 length is 14 residues. The V gene's germline CDR1 is MGHRA and CDR2 YSYEKL.